The clone carrying this T cell receptor (beta chain) was seen a handful of times. Its antigen is undetermined. The data were taken from a study of response to subunit inactivated influenza vaccine. TCRdb fed the RT-PCR reads into MiXCR, producing one record per CDR3 protein. The data show approximately 530,000 distinct CDR3 sequences, 7.2% seen once. Study-wide results and caveats: Seasonal influenza vaccination, on each occasion, was suggested by the authors to recruit few new T cells.

V lost 0 bases and J lost 5; bases outside the gene matches: 2. Germline V lookup: CDR1 SGDLS, CDR2 YYNGEE. The CDR3 covers 15 residues. This TCR came from a man aged 50-75 years who received an inactivated influenza vaccine. The chain is built from TRBV9 and TRBJ2-2; 9 bases map to TRBD1. Sequenced here: PBMCs from blood, sampled less than 25 months after vaccination. CDR3 loop: CASSVVGTGTGELFF. The DNA for the CDR3 is TGTGCCAGCAGCGTAGTCGGGACAGGGACCGGGGAGCTGTTTTTT.